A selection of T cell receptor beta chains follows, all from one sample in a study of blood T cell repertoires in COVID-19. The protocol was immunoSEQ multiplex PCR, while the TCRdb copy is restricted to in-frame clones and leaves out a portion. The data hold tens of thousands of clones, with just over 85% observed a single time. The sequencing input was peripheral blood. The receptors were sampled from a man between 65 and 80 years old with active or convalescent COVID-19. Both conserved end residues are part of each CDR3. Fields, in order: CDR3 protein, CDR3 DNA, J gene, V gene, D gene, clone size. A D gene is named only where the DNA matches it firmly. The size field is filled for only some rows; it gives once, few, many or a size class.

cdr3_aa: CASSMLSNTGELFF; cdr3_nt: TGTGCCAGTAGTATGCTAAGTAACACCGGGGAGCTGTTTTTT; j_call: TRBJ2-2; v_call: TRBV19; d_call: NA; clone_size: NA
cdr3_aa: CASSPPGRFTDTQYF; cdr3_nt: TGTGCCAGCTCACCCCCGGGGAGATTCACAGATACGCAGTATTTT; j_call: TRBJ2-3; v_call: TRBV18; d_call: NA; clone_size: NA
cdr3_aa: CASFSREGQGTEAFF; cdr3_nt: TGCGCCAGCTTCTCCAGGGAGGGACAGGGGACTGAAGCTTTCTTT; j_call: TRBJ1-1; v_call: TRBV5-1; d_call: TRBD1; clone_size: NA
cdr3_aa: CASSETGGPGEQYF; cdr3_nt: TGTGCCAGCAGTGAGACAGGGGGTCCGGGGGAGCAGTACTTC; j_call: TRBJ2-7; v_call: TRBV2; d_call: TRBD1; clone_size: NA
cdr3_aa: CASSLKWATLPPQHF; cdr3_nt: TGTGCCAGCAGCTTAAAATGGGCGACCCTTCCCCCCCAGCATTTT; j_call: TRBJ1-5; v_call: TRBV7-9; d_call: NA; clone_size: NA
cdr3_aa: CASRSGQNTGELFF; cdr3_nt: TGTGCCAGCCGTTCGGGACAGAACACCGGGGAGCTGTTTTTT; j_call: TRBJ2-2; v_call: TRBV6-6; d_call: NA; clone_size: NA
cdr3_aa: CASSLEVRGSAELFF; cdr3_nt: TGCGCCAGCAGCTTGGAGGTACGCGGGAGTGCGGAGCTGTTTTTT; j_call: TRBJ2-2; v_call: TRBV5-1; d_call: TRBD2; clone_size: NA
cdr3_aa: CASSPRELAAYEQYF; cdr3_nt: TGCGCCAGCAGCCCCCGGGAGCTAGCGGCCTACGAGCAGTACTTC; j_call: TRBJ2-7; v_call: TRBV5-1; d_call: TRBD2; clone_size: NA
cdr3_aa: CASSTQGGNTEAFF; cdr3_nt: TGTGCCAGCAGCACACAGGGCGGGAACACTGAAGCTTTCTTT; j_call: TRBJ1-1; v_call: TRBV7-3; d_call: NA; clone_size: NA
cdr3_aa: CASSPTQGVANYGYTF; cdr3_nt: TGCGCCAGCAGCCCCACACAGGGGGTAGCTAACTATGGCTACACCTTC; j_call: TRBJ1-2; v_call: TRBV5-1; d_call: TRBD1; clone_size: few